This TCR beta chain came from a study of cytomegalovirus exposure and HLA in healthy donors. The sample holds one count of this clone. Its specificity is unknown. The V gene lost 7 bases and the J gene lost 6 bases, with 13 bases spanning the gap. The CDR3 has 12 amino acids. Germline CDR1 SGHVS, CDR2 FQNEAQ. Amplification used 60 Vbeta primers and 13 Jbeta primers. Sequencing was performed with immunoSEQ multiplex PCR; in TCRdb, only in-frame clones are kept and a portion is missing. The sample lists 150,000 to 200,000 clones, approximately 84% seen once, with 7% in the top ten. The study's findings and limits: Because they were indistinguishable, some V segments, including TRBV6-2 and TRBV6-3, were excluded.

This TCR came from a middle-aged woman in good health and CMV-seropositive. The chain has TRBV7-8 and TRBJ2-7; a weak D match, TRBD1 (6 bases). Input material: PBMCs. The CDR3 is CASKTTGSEQYF. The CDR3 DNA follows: TGTGCCAGCAAAACTACAGGGTCCGAGCAGTACTTC.